This TCR beta chain emerged from a study of beta chain features in type 1 diabetes. Study observations and caveats: Significant though moderate, a shortening of TCRB CDR3s appeared in all four CD4+ subsets of Type 1 diabetes patients.

This clone was counted between two and nine times. What it binds is not known. Germline CDR1 is SGHTA and CDR2 is FQGNSA. The CDR3 is 17 residues long. V was pared by 5 bases and J by 3 bases, with 10 bases of the junction left unmatched. Every isolated RNA sample was fully reverse transcribed, so sequencing captured expressed TCRB transcripts. The table came from immunoSEQ multiplex PCR; TCRdb's copy has only in-frame clones and leaves some out. The sample gives about 160,000 clones, about 8.3% of which show up once; about 0.5% is in the top ten. Sequencing input: central memory CD4+ T cells from blood. The TCR comes from a woman under 30 with type 1 diabetes. The chain carries TRBV7-2 and TRBJ2-3, with 11 positions matching TRBD2. This CDR3 reads CASSISGGARMTDTQYF. The CDR3 DNA follows: TGTGCCAGCAGCATTAGCGGGGGGGCGCGTATGACAGATACGCAGTATTTT. The whole variable domain, filled in from reference TRBV7-2 and TRBJ2-3, reads GAGVSQSPSNKVTEKGKDVELRCDPISGHTALYWYRQSLGQGLEFLIYFQGNSAPDKSGLPSDRFSAERTGGSVSTLTIQRTQQEDSAVYLCASSISGGARMTDTQYFGPGTRLTVL.